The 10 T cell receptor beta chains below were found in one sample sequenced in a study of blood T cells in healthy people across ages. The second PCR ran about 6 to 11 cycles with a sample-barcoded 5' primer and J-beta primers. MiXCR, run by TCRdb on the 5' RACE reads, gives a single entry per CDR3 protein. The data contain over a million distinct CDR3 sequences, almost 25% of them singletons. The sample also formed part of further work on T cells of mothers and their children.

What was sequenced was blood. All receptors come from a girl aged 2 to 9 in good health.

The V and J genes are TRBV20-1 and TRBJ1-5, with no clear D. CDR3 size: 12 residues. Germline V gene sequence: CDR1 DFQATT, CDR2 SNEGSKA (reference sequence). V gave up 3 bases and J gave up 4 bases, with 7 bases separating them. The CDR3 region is CSASAGNQPQHF. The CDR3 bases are TGCAGTGCTAGTGCGGGAAATCAGCCCCAGCATTTT.

CDR3 sequence (DNA): TGTGCCATCAAAGCGGGGGTGGGCAATGAGCAGTTCTTC. Its protein product is CAIKAGVGNEQFF. This rearrangement joins TRBV10-3 to TRBJ2-1, with 8 bases identical to TRBD2. The V gene's germline CDR1 is ENHRY and CDR2 SYGVKD. This CDR3 is built from 13 residues. J gave up 6 bases and V 7 bases, and 5 bases lay outside the gene matches.

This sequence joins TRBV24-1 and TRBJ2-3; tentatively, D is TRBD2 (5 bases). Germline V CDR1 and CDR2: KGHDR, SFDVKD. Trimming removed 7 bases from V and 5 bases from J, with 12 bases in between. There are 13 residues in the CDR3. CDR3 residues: CATSEGLLDTQYF. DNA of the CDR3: TGTGCCACCAGCGAGGGTTTATTAGATACGCAGTATTTT.

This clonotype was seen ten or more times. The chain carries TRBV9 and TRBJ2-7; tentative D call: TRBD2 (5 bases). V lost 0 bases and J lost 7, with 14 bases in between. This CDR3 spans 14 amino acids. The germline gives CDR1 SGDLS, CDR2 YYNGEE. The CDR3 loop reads CASSVDGDPGEQYF. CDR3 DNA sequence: TGTGCCAGCAGCGTAGATGGAGACCCGGGGGAGCAGTACTTC.

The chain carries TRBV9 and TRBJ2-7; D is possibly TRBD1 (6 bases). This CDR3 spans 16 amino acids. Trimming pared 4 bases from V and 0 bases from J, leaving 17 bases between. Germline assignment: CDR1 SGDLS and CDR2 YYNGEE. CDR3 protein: CASSISGTTSSYEQYF. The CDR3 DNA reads TGTGCCAGCAGCATATCCGGGACAACGAGCTCCTACGAGCAGTACTTC.

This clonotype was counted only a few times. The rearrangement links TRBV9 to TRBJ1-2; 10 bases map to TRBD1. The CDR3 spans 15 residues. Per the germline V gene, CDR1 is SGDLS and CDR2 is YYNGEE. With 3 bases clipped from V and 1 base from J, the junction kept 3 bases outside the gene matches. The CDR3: CASSARDRGNYGYTF. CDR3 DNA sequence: TGTGCCAGCAGCGCCCGGGACAGGGGTAACTATGGCTACACCTTC.

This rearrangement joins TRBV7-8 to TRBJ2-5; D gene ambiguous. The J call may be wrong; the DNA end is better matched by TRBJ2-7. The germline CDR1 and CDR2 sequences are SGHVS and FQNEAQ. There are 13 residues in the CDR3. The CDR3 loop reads CASSLHNPYEQYF. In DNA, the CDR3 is TGTGCCAGCAGCTTGCATAACCCCTACGAGCAGTACTTC.

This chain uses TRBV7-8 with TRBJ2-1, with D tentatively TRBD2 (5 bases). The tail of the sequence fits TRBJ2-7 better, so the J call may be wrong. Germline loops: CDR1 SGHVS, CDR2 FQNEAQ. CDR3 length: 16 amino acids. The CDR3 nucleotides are TGTGCCAGCAGCCCAATGAGCGGTTCCAGCTCCTACGAGCAGTACTTC. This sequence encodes CASSPMSGSSSYEQYF.

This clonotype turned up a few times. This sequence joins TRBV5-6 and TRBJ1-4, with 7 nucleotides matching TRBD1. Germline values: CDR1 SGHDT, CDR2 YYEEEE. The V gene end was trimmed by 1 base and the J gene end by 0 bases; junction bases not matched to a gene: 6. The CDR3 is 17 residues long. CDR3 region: CASSLNDRESTNEKLFF. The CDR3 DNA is TGTGCCAGCAGCTTGAACGACAGGGAGTCAACTAATGAAAAACTGTTTTTT.

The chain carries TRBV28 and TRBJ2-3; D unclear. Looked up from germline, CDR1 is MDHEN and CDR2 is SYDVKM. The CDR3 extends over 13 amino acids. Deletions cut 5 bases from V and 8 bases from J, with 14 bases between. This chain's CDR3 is CASSPSPHSTQYF. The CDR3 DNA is TGTGCCAGCAGTCCCTCACCCCACTCTACGCAGTATTTT.